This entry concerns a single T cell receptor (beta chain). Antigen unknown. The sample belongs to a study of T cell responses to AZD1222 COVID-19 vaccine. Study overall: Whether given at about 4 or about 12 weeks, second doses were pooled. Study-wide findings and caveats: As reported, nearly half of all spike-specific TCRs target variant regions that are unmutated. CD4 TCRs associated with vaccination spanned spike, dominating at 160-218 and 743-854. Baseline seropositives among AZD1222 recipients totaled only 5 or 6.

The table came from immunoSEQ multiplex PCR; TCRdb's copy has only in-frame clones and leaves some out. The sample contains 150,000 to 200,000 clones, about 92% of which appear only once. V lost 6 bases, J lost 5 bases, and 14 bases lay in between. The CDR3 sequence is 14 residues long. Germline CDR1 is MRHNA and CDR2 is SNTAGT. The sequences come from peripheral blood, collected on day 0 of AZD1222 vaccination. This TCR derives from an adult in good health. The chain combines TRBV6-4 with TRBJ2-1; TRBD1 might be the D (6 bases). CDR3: CASRGNWGHNEQFF. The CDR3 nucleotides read TGTGCCAGCAGGGGTAATTGGGGGCACAATGAGCAGTTCTTC.